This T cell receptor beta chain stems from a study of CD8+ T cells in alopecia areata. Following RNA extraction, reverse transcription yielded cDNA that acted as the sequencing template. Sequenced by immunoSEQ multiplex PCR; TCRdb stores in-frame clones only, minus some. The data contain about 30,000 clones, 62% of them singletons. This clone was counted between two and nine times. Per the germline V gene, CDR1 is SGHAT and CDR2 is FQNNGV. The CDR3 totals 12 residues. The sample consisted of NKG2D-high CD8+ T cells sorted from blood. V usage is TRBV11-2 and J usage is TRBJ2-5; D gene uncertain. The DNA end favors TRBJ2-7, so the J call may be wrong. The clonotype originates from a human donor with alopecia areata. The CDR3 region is CASSLGAYEQYF. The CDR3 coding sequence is TGTGCCAGCAGCTTAGGTGCCTACGAGCAGTACTTC.